This T cell receptor (beta chain) was identified in a study of follicular helper T cells after annual influenza vaccination. The wider study: After each seasonal flu vaccination, blood came on days 0, 7 and 28. Across the 2013-2014, 2014-2015 and 2015-2016 vaccination seasons, some subjects were resampled.

TCRB was sequenced at Survey level resolution. Produced via immunoSEQ multiplex PCR; TCRdb's table is partial and in-frame only. The table shows about 9,200 clones, with 81% occurring only once. Noted time point: 2015-2016 season, pre-vaccination. ICOS+CD38+ and ICOS-CD38- fractions were sorted from non-naive CD4+CXCR5+PD-1+ cells. The clonotype comes from an adult who received the influenza vaccine. The source was CXCR5+ CD38- circulating T follicular helper cells from blood, collected on the day of influenza vaccination. Subset in this sample: circulating Tfh, non-naive CD4+CXCR5+PD-1+ (ICOS+CD38+ or ICOS-CD38-).

CDR3 sequence (DNA): TGTGCCAGCAGCCAAGTCGGAGTGGATGGGGCCAACGTCCTGACTTTC. Translating gives CASSQVGVDGANVLTF. The chain recombines TRBV4-2 with TRBJ2-6; no clear D. Germline V gene lookup returns CDR1 LGHNA and CDR2 YNFKEQ. Trimming shortened V by 1 base and J by 3 bases, and 10 bases separated the two germline ends. The CDR3 spans 16 residues.